This TCR beta chain was profiled in a study of cytotoxic CD8 clonotypes in ibrutinib-treated CLL. Study-level results: T-cell clonality at baseline went above that of age-matched healthy donors and rose and fell with circulating CD8+ T-cell counts.

As for this clone: Its matching antigen is unknown.

The CDR3 is 14 amino acids. Germline V gene data show CDR1 as MDHEN and CDR2 as SYDVKM. Trimming stripped 5 bases from V and 0 bases from J, with 8 bases between. Measured with immunoSEQ multiplex PCR; TCRdb has only the in-frame clones, and not every one. This sample yields about 85,000 clones, of which around 79% are seen a single time; about 4.8% belongs to the top ten. This chain connects TRBV28 to TRBJ1-3; D may be TRBD1 (5 bases). This clonotype was sampled from a human donor with chronic lymphocytic leukemia. The input for sequencing was PBMCs, taken after 12 months of ibrutinib treatment. CDR3 loop: CASSAGGSGNTIYF. For the CDR3, the DNA is TGTGCCAGCAGTGCCGGGGGCTCTGGAAACACCATATATTTT.